Presented here are 22 T cell receptor beta chains from one specimen sequenced in a study of blood T cell repertoires in COVID-19. Here immunoSEQ multiplex PCR was the method, and the copy in TCRdb shows in-frame clones only, minus some. The repertoire holds about 200,000 clones, with more than 65% as singletons. The specimen was peripheral blood. The receptors here all came from a man aged 45-60 years with active or convalescent COVID-19.

V gene TRBV2 combines with J gene TRBJ2-7; tentatively, D is TRBD2 (5 bases). Trimming took off 8 bases at V and 4 bases at J, with 15 bases between the two ends. The CDR3 is 13 amino acids. Germline values: CDR1 SNHLY, CDR2 FYNNEI. CDR3 region: CASRNDGVYEQYV. The DNA of the CDR3 is TGTGCCAGCCGTAACGACGGGGTGTACGAGCAGTACGTC.

The chain uses TRBV5-1 and TRBJ1-2, with D tentatively TRBD1 (5 bases). This CDR3 spans 14 amino acids. V lost 2 bases and J 6 bases, leaving 14 bases between the germline ends. Germline lookup yields CDR1 SGHRS and CDR2 YFSETQ. In DNA, the CDR3 is TGCGCCAGCAGCTTTGGACACCGCGGAGATGGCTACACCTTC. This translates into CASSFGHRGDGYTF.

The chain combines TRBV7-3 with TRBJ2-1; 8 bases map to TRBD2. Germline V CDR1 and CDR2: SGHTA, FQGTGA. V lost 4 bases and J lost 3; bases outside the gene matches: 5. This CDR3 is 15 amino acids long. The CDR3 coding sequence is TGTGCCAGCAGCTCGAGCGGGGGTGGCTACAATGAGCAGTTCTTC. Amino acid sequence: CASSSSGGGYNEQFF.

The CDR3 here is CASHSRDYELPPKGTGELFF. The CDR3 DNA reads TGTGCCAGCCACTCCCGGGACTATGAACTTCCTCCAAAAGGGACCGGGGAGCTGTTTTTT. The chain carries TRBV19 and TRBJ2-2, with 7 nucleotides matching TRBD2. The germline CDR1 and CDR2 sequences are LNHDA and SQIVND (reference sequence). There are 20 residues in the CDR3. J was trimmed by 5 bases and V by 9 bases; bases with no gene match: 27.

A single count supports this clone. The chain joins TRBV5-1 to TRBJ1-6; no clear D. The CDR3 extends over 14 amino acids. The V and J ends lost 1 base and 10 bases respectively, with 12 bases between them. From germline, CDR1 is SGHRS and CDR2 YFSETQ. The CDR3 DNA reads TGCGCCAGCAGCTTGAACCCAGATACCTCACCCCTCCACTTT. Amino acids: CASSLNPDTSPLHF.

The gene calls are TRBV7-2 and TRBJ2-1; D is undetermined. CDR3 length: 14 amino acids. Deletions cut 5 bases from V and 10 bases from J, with 18 bases between. Germline CDR1 SGHTA, CDR2 FQGNSA. CDR3 bases: TGTGCCAGCAGCCCCCGTTCCCATGGCGGCGAGCAGTTCTTC. It encodes CASSPRSHGGEQFF.

This CDR3 is CASGVAGGLTDTQYF. The CDR3 DNA sequence: TGTGCCAGCGGGGTAGCGGGGGGGCTCACAGATACGCAGTATTTT. V and J are TRBV7-2 and TRBJ2-3; TRBD2 aligns across 11 bases. The V segment lost 8 bases and the J segment 2 bases; nucleotides outside the gene matches: 6. The CDR3 sequence is 15 residues long. Germline CDR1 SGHTA, CDR2 FQGNSA.

The chain has TRBV19 and TRBJ1-2; tentatively, D is TRBD1 (6 bases). Germline V gives CDR1 LNHDA, CDR2 SQIVND (reference sequence). The CDR3 sequence is 13 residues long. V was trimmed by 7 bases and J by 4 bases, leaving 13 bases between them. CDR3 sequence: CASNPGALYGYTF. The CDR3 nucleotides are TGTGCCAGTAACCCAGGGGCGCTCTATGGCTACACCTTC.

The chain recombines TRBV29-1 with TRBJ2-7, with D possibly being TRBD2 (5 bases). The germline V gene has CDR1 SQVTM and CDR2 ANQGSEA. V was trimmed by 4 bases and J by 2 bases, leaving 15 bases between them. The CDR3 is made up of 14 amino acids. DNA for the CDR3: TGCAGCGTTGCATCGGACTCCATAACCTACGAGCAGTACTTC. This translates into CSVASDSITYEQYF.

The rearrangement joins TRBV24-1 to TRBJ1-2; 7 bases match TRBD1. Germline CDR1 reads KGHDR; CDR2 reads SFDVKD. This CDR3 is built from 15 residues. With 1 base clipped from V and 7 bases from J, the junction kept 8 bases outside the gene matches. CDR3 sequence reads: CATSDFPDRVPGYTF. The CDR3 bases are TGTGCCACCAGTGATTTCCCTGACAGGGTTCCTGGCTACACCTTC.

The chain combines TRBV4-3 with TRBJ2-7, with D maybe TRBD2 (7 bases). This CDR3 has 17 residues. CDR1 is LGHNA and CDR2 is YSLEER in the germline V gene. Trimming took off 1 base at V and 0 bases at J, with 16 bases between the two ends. CDR3 nucleotides: TGCGCCAGCAGCCAAGGAGAGGGGGAGGGCCTCTCCTACGAGCAGTACTTC. Residues: CASSQGEGEGLSYEQYF.

This chain uses TRBV5-1 with TRBJ2-3; no reliable D call. V was pared by 0 bases and J by 2 bases, with 13 bases between. This CDR3 has 16 residues. The germline V gene encodes CDR1 SGHRS and CDR2 YFSETQ. Here the CDR3 reads CASSLGSSIYTDTQYF. As DNA, the CDR3 is TGCGCCAGCAGCTTGGGTTCCAGTATTTACACAGATACGCAGTATTTT. The full variable domain, in which reference TRBV5-1 and TRBJ2-3 provide the parts outside the CDR3, is KAGVTQTPRYLIKTRGQQVTLSCSPISGHRSVSWYQQTPGQGLQFLFEYFSETQRNKGNFPGRFSGRQFSNSRSEMNVSTLELGDSALYLCASSLGSSIYTDTQYFGPGTRLTVL.

The chain recombines TRBV4-3 with TRBJ1-3, with 7 bases that match TRBD1. Germline-derived CDR1 and CDR2 are LGHNA and YSLEER. V dropped 1 base and J dropped 4; count of bases not matched to a gene: 10. The CDR3 loop spans 17 amino acids. CDR3 region: CASSQARDRVWGNTIYF. The DNA for the CDR3 is TGCGCCAGCAGCCAAGCCCGAGACAGGGTGTGGGGAAACACCATATATTTT.

The rearrangement links TRBV9 to TRBJ2-5, with TRBD2 matching 9 bases. With V trimmed by 2 bases and J by 3 bases, 8 bases remained unmatched. Per germline, CDR1 SGDLS and CDR2 YYNGEE. This CDR3 has 16 residues. CDR3 amino acids: CASSVRAGGPEETQYF. The CDR3 coding sequence is TGTGCCAGCAGCGTTCGAGCGGGGGGCCCGGAAGAGACCCAGTACTTC.

This chain connects TRBV6-5 to TRBJ1-1; TRBD1 matches at 7 bases. The CDR3 length is 14 residues. Germline loops: CDR1 MNHEY, CDR2 SVGAGI. The V and J ends lost 7 bases and 0 bases, in that order; junction bases with no gene match: 5. CDR3 loop: CASKDRPMNTEAFF. Here the CDR3 DNA reads TGTGCCAGCAAGGACAGGCCGATGAACACTGAAGCTTTCTTT.

The chain recombines TRBV9 with TRBJ2-3, with unresolved D. V lost 0 bases to trimming and J lost 4 bases, with 9 bases between them. Germline V gene data show CDR1 as SGDLS and CDR2 as YYNGEE. This CDR3 region has 14 residues. The CDR3 nucleotides read TGTGCCAGCAGCGTAGCTAAGATATCAGATACGCAGTATTTT. Amino acids: CASSVAKISDTQYF.

The chain combines TRBV5-4 with TRBJ2-7; 9 positions match TRBD2. Looked up from germline, CDR1 is SGHNT and CDR2 is YYREEE (reference sequence). CDR3 length: 15 residues. V trimming: 3 bases; J trimming: 7 bases; junction bases outside the gene matches: 11. The CDR3 reads CASSSLAGDLGEQYF. The CDR3 DNA reads TGTGCCAGCAGCTCATTAGCGGGAGATCTGGGGGAGCAGTACTTC.

Written as DNA, the CDR3 is TGTGCCAGCAGTTACTCTACTACGGAAGCTTTCTTT. Its protein is CASSYSTTEAFF. The chain carries TRBV6-6 and TRBJ1-1, with D unresolved. CDR3 size: 12 residues. V shed 0 bases and J shed 8 bases, with 7 bases lying between them. The germline CDR1 and CDR2 sequences are MNHNY and SVGAGI (reference sequence).

The rearrangement joins TRBV5-4 to TRBJ2-2, with D possibly TRBD1 on 6 matching bases. Germline V lookup: CDR1 SGHNT, CDR2 YYREEE (reference sequence). The CDR3 runs to 16 residues. V dropped 4 bases and J dropped 8 bases, with 21 bases sitting between them. The CDR3 bases are TGTGCCAGCAGCCCTATACAGGGCAAGCAAGGGGGGGAGCTGTTTTTT. It yields the protein CASSPIQGKQGGELFF.

This chain joins TRBV15 and TRBJ2-2, with 7 nucleotides matching TRBD1. V lost 7 bases to trimming and J lost 2 bases; unmatched junction nucleotides: 10. Looked up from germline, CDR1 is LNHNV and CDR2 is YYDKDF (reference sequence). The CDR3 is 16 amino acids. CDR3 coding DNA: TGTGCCACCACCAAAACTGGACAGGTTAACACCGGGGAGCTGTTTTTT. Protein sequence: CATTKTGQVNTGELFF.

This clone turned up a few times. The chain has TRBV6-4 and TRBJ2-3; no reliable D call. This CDR3 is built from 12 residues. Per the germline V gene, CDR1 is MRHNA and CDR2 is SNTAGT. V lost 2 bases and J 3 bases, leaving 3 bases between the germline ends. CDR3 sequence: CASSDRTDTQYF. CDR3 coding DNA: TGTGCCAGCAGTGACCGGACAGATACGCAGTATTTT.

This sequence joins TRBV7-9 and TRBJ1-4; 12 nucleotides align to TRBD1. The CDR3 spans 18 residues. Germline loops: CDR1 SEHNR, CDR2 FQNEAQ (reference sequence). The junction had 11 bases not matched to a gene; V was cut back by 1 base and J by 8 bases. The CDR3 DNA reads as TGTGCCAGCAGCTTAGGAAGGGGACAGGGGGCGATGCGCGAAAAACTGTTTTTT. This gives the protein CASSLGRGQGAMREKLFF.